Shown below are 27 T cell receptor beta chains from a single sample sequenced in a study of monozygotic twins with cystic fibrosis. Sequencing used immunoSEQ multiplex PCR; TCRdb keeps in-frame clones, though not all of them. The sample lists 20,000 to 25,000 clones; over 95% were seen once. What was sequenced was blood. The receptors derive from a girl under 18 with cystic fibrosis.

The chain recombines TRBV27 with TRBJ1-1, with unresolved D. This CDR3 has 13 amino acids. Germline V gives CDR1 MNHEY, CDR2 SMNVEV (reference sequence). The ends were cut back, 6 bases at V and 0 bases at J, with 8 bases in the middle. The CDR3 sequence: CASSVTVNTEAFF. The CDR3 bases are TGTGCCAGCAGCGTGACGGTGAACACTGAAGCTTTCTTT.

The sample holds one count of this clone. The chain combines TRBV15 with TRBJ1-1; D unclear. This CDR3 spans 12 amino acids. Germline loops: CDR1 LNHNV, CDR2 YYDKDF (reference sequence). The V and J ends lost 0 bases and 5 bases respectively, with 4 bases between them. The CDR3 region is CATSRDRTEAFF. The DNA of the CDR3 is TGTGCCACCAGCAGAGACAGGACTGAAGCTTTCTTT.

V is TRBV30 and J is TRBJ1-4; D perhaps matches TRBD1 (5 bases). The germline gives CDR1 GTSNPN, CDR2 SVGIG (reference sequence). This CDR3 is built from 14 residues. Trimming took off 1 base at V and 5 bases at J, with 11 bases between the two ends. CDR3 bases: TGTGCCTGGAGTGCGGGGGTTCTGAATGAAAAACTGTTTTTT. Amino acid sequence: CAWSAGVLNEKLFF.

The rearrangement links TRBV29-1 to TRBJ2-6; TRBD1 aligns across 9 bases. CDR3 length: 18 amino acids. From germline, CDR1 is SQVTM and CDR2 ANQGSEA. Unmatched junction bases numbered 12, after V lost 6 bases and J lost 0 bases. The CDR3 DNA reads TGCAGCGTCCTCTCCCGGGACAGGGCCTTCTCTGGGGCCAACGTCCTGACTTTC. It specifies CSVLSRDRAFSGANVLTF.

CDR3 protein: CASPQGGGERTNTIYF. The CDR3 DNA reads as TGTGCCAGCCCTCAGGGGGGGGGCGAAAGGACAAACACCATATATTTT. The gene calls are TRBV28 and TRBJ1-3; 7 nucleotides agree with TRBD1. The CDR3 totals 16 residues. Germline CDR1 reads MDHEN; CDR2 reads SYDVKM. Trimming cost V 8 bases and J 6 bases; bases outside gene matches: 16.

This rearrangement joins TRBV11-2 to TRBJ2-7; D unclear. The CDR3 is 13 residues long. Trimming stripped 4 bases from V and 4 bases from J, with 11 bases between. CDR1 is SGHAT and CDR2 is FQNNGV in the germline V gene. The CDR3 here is CASSWGSAYEQYV. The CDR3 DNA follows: TGTGCCAGCAGCTGGGGATCAGCTTACGAGCAGTACGTC.

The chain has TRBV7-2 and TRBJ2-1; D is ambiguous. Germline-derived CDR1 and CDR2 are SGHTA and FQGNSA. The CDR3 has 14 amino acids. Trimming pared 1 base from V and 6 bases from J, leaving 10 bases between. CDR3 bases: TGTGCCAGCAGCTTAGAGCCAGCCACCAATGAGCAGTTCTTC. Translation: CASSLEPATNEQFF. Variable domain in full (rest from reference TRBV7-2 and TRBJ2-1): GAGVSQSPSNKVTEKGKDVELRCDPISGHTALYWYRQSLGQGLEFLIYFQGNSAPDKSGLPSDRFSAERTGGSVSTLTIQRTQQEDSAVYLCASSLEPATNEQFFGPGTRLTVL.

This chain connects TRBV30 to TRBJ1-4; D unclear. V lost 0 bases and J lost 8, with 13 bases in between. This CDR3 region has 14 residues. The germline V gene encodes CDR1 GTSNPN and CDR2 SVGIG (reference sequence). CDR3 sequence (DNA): TGTGCCTGGAGTGTCGCACCACCGGGAGAAAAACTGTTTTTT. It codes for CAWSVAPPGEKLFF.

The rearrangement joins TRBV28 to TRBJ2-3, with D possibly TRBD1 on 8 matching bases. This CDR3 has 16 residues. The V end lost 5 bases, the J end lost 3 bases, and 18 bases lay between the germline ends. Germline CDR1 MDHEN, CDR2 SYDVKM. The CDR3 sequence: CASSVPTGEGTDTQYF. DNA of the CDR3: TGTGCCAGCAGTGTCCCGACAGGGGAGGGAACAGATACGCAGTATTTT.

This chain's CDR3 is CAWSGGTRPQVNTQYF. In DNA form, the CDR3 reads TGTGCCTGGAGTGGAGGGACTAGACCCCAAGTTAATACGCAGTATTTT. The V call is TRBV30, the J call TRBJ2-3; TRBD2 matches at 8 bases. This CDR3 has 16 residues. The V segment lost 1 base and the J segment 7 bases; nucleotides outside the gene matches: 13. Germline CDR1 GTSNPN, CDR2 SVGIG (reference sequence).

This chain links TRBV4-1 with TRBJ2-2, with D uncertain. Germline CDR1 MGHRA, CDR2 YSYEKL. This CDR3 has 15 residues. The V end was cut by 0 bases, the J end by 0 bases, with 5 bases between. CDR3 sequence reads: CASSQDLPNTGELFF. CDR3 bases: TGCGCCAGCAGCCAAGATCTACCGAACACCGGGGAGCTGTTTTTT.

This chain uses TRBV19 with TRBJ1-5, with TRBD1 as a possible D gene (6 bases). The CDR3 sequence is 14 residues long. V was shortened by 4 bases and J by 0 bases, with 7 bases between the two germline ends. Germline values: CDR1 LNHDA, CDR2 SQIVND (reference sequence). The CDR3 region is CASSKQGSNQPQHF. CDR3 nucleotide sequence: TGTGCCAGTAGTAAACAGGGTAGCAATCAGCCCCAGCATTTT.

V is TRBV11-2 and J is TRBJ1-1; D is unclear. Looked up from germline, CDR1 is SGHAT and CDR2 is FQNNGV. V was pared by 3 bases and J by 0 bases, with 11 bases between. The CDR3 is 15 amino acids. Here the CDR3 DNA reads TGTGCCAGCAGCTTGTCGGCGGTTATGAACACTGAAGCTTTCTTT. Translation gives CASSLSAVMNTEAFF. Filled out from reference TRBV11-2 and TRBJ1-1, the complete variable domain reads EAGVAQSPRYKIIEKRQSVAFWCNPISGHATLYWYQQILGQGPKLLIQFQNNGVVDDSQLPKDRFSAERLKGVDSTLKIQPAKLEDSAVYLCASSLSAVMNTEAFFGQGTRLTVV.

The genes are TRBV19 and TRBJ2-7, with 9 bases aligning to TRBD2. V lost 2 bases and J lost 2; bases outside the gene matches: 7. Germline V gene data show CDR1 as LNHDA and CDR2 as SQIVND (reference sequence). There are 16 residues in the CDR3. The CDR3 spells CASSIYSTSGTYEQYF. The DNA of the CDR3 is TGTGCCAGTAGTATATACTCGACTAGCGGAACCTACGAGCAGTACTTC.

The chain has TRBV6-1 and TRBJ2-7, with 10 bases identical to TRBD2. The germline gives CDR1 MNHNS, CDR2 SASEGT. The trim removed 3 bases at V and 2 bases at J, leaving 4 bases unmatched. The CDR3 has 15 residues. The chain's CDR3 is CASSEVAGGTYEQYF. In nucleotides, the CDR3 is TGTGCCAGCAGTGAGGTAGCGGGAGGCACCTACGAGCAGTACTTC.

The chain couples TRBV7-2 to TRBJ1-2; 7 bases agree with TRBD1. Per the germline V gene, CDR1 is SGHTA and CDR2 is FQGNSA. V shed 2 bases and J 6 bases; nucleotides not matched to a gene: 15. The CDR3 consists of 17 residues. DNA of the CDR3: TGTGCCAGCAGCTTAAACGAGGTCGGACAGGAATATCATGGCTACACCTTC. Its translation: CASSLNEVGQEYHGYTF.

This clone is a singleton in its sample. The DNA for the CDR3 is TGCGCCAGCAGCCAGACCAGGTCGGGACTAGCGGAGATATATGAGCAGTTCTTC. It encodes CASSQTRSGLAEIYEQFF. V and J are TRBV4-3 and TRBJ2-1; 11 bases map to TRBD2. The CDR3 runs to 18 residues. Germline V gene data show CDR1 as LGHNA and CDR2 as YSLEER. V trimming: 3 bases; J trimming: 8 bases; junction bases outside the gene matches: 15.

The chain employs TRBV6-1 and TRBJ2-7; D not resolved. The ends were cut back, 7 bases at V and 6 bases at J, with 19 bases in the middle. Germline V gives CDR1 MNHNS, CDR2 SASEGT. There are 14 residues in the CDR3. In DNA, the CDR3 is TGTGCCAGCACCTTCACTAAAGCTGCGGTCGAGCAGTACGTC. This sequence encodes CASTFTKAAVEQYV.

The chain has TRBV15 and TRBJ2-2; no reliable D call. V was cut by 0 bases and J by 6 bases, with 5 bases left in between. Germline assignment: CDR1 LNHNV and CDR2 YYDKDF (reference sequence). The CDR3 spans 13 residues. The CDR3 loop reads CATSRDPAGELFF. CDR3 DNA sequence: TGTGCCACCAGCAGAGACCCCGCCGGGGAGCTGTTTTTT.

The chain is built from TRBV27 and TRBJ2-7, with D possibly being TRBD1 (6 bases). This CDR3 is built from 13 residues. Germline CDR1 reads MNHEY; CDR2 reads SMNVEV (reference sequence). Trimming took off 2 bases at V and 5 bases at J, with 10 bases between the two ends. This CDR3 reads CASSLDRYHEQYF. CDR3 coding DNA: TGTGCCAGCAGTTTAGACAGGTACCACGAGCAGTACTTC.

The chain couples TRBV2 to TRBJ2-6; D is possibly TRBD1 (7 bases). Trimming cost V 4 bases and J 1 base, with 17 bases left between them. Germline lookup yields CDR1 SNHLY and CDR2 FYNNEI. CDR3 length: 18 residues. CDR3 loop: CASSGNRGGSSGANVLTF. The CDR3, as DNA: TGTGCCAGCAGTGGAAACAGGGGAGGTTCGTCTGGGGCCAACGTCCTGACTTTC.

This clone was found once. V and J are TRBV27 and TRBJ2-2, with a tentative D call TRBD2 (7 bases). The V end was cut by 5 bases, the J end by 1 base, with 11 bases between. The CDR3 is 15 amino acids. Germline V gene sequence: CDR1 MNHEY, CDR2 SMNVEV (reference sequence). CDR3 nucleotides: TGTGCCAGCAGTAGCGGGACAATGAACACCGGGGAGCTGTTTTTT. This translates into CASSSGTMNTGELFF.

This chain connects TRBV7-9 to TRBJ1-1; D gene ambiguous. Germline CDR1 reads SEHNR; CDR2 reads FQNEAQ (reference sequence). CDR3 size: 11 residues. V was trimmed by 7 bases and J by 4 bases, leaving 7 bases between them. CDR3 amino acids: CASTSGTEAFF. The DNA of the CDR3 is TGTGCCAGCACCTCGGGCACTGAAGCTTTCTTT. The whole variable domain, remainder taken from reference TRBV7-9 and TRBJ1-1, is DTGVSQNPRHKITKRGQNVTFRCDPISEHNRLYWYRQTLGQGPEFLTYFQNEAQLEKSRLLSDRFSAERPKGSFSTLEIQRTEQGDSAMYLCASTSGTEAFFGQGTRLTVV.

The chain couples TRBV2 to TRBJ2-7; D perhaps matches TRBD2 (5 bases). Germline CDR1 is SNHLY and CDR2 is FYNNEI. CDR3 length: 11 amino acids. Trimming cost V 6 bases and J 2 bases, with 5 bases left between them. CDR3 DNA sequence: TGTGCCAGCAGACTAGCCTACGAGCAGTACGTC. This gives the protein CASRLAYEQYV.

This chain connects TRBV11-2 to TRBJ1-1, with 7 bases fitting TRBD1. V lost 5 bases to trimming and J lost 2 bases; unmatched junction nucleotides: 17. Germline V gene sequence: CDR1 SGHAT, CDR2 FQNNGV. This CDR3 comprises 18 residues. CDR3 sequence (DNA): TGTGCCAGCAGCGTGTGGGACAGCGACCTAAGATACAACACTGAAGCTTTCTTT. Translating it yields CASSVWDSDLRYNTEAFF.

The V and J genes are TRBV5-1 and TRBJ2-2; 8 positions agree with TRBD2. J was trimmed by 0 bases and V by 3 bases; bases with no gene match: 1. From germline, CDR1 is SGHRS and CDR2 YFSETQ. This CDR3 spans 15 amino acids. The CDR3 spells CASSSSGPNTGELFF. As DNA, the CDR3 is TGCGCCAGCAGCTCTAGCGGGCCGAACACCGGGGAGCTGTTTTTT.

The CDR3 bases are TGCAGCGTTCCCGGGGGGAACACCGGGGAGCTGTTTTTT. Protein product: CSVPGGNTGELFF. V is TRBV29-1 and J is TRBJ2-2, with D maybe TRBD2 (6 bases). V lost 5 bases and J lost 1, with 8 bases in between. This CDR3 contains 13 residues. Germline values: CDR1 SQVTM, CDR2 ANQGSEA.